Below, one T cell receptor (beta chain) is given with its context. The sample originates from a study of blood T cell repertoires in COVID-19. CDR1 and CDR2 (germline): LNHNV, YYDKDF (reference sequence). The CDR3 totals 16 residues. Trimming left V 0 bases short and J 4 bases short, with 13 bases between. In the study's own analysis: Estimation of nucleated cell counts relied on the amplification of reference gene primers. Generated by immunoSEQ multiplex PCR, the TCRdb table keeps only in-frame clones and is missing some. From that table come the V and J calls and clone size; the DNA was used to work out D and trimming. The sample carries fewer than 300,000 clones, about four fifths recorded once.

The chain recombines TRBV15 with TRBJ1-5; no firm D call. The clonotype originates from a woman aged 55-69 years with active or convalescent COVID-19. Input material: peripheral blood. CDR3 nucleotide sequence: TGTGCCACCAGCAGAGATCATCAGGTATTTAATCAGCCCCAGCATTTT. This translates into CATSRDHQVFNQPQHF.